This is a list of T cell receptor beta chains from one sample in a study of a mutant IDH1 vaccine in newly diagnosed glioma. Repertoires were generated with immunoSEQ multiplex PCR, while TCRdb's copy carries only in-frame clones and drops some. Of roughly 71,000 clones listed, approximately 83% are singletons. The sample was PBMCs, taken from a glioma patient treated with radiotherapy, temozolomide or both. The receptor source for this set is a man aged 30-40 years with glioma. Both conserved end residues are part of each CDR3. D genes are given only for firm matches. Only part of the rows carry a size: once, few, many, or a class if the clone is expanded.

abundance	d_gene	v_gene	j_gene	CDR3nt	CDR3aa
once	TRBD1	TRBV7-9	TRBJ1-6	TGTGCCAGCAGCTTAATAAGACAGGGGGCTGGATCCTATAATTCACCCCTCCACTTT	CASSLIRQGAGSYNSPLHF
.	.	TRBV7-6	TRBJ2-2	TGTGCCAGCAGCTTAGCGGGGAGGAACACCGGGGAGCTGTTTTTT	CASSLAGRNTGELFF
.	.	TRBV20-1	TRBJ1-2	TGCAGTGCTAGGGAGGGGGAGGGCTACACCTTC	CSAREGEGYTF
.	TRBD1	TRBV27	TRBJ2-5	TGTGCCAGCAGTTTATTGGGACAGAGGGAGACCCAGTACTTC	CASSLLGQRETQYF
.	TRBD1	TRBV5-1	TRBJ2-7	TGCGCCAGCAGCGTAGACCCGGGACAGGGTTCCTACGAGCAGTACTTC	CASSVDPGQGSYEQYF
.	.	TRBV7-2	TRBJ2-1	TGTGCCAGCAGCTTAGGGGGAAACCGTATCAACAATGAGCAGTTCTTC	CASSLGGNRINNEQFF
.	.	TRBV4-1	TRBJ2-5	TGCGCCAGCAGCCAAGATAACGGGGTCGGGACCCAGTACTTC	CASSQDNGVGTQYF
.	.	TRBV6-6	TRBJ1-3	TGTGCCAGCACCGTGACAGGTGACTCTGGAAACACCATATATTTT	CASTVTGDSGNTIYF
once	TRBD1	TRBV9	TRBJ1-1	TGTGCCAGCAGCGCAATAGGGACAGCGAACACTGAAGCTTTCTTT	CASSAIGTANTEAFF
.	.	TRBV11-3	TRBJ2-1	TGTGCCAGCAGCTTAGGGGGGACAATCAATGAGCAGTTCTTC	CASSLGGTINEQFF
.	.	TRBV7-2	TRBJ1-5	TGTGCCAGCAGCTCAAGCCCCTATCGGCCCCAGCATTTT	CASSSSPYRPQHF
.	.	TRBV15	TRBJ1-2	TGTGCCACCAGCACAGACAGGAGCTATGGCTACACCTTC	CATSTDRSYGYTF
.	.	TRBV5-8	TRBJ2-7	TGTGCCGGCTACGACGAGCAGTACTTC	CAGYDEQYF
.	.	TRBV28	TRBJ1-2	TGTGCCAGCAGCCAGACCCACTTGGCGGGCCAGAACTATGGCTACACCTTC	CASSQTHLAGQNYGYTF
once	TRBD1	TRBV7-8	TRBJ2-6	TGTGCCAGCAGCGCACGACAGGGCGCGATGCTTGGGGCCAACGTCCTGACTTTC	CASSARQGAMLGANVLTF
.	.	TRBV5-1	TRBJ2-2	TGCGCCAGCTTCGCAAGAACCGGGGAGCTGTTTTTT	CASFARTGELFF
.	.	TRBV6-5	TRBJ2-2	TGTGCCAGCAGTTACTCGAGACGGACGAACACCGGGGAGCTGTTTTTT	CASSYSRRTNTGELFF
.	.	TRBV4-1	TRBJ1-2	TGCGCCAGCAGCCAAGAGGAGGATACTAACTATGGCTACACCTTC	CASSQEEDTNYGYTF
.	.	TRBV7-9	TRBJ2-2	TGTGCCAGCAGCTTGACAGGTTACACCGGGGAGCTGTTTTTT	CASSLTGYTGELFF
.	.	TRBV23-1	TRBJ2-3	TGCGCCAGCCGTCAAAAGGGTAGGACCCTAGATACGCAGTATTTT	CASRQKGRTLDTQYF
once	.	TRBV11-2	TRBJ2-5	TGTGCCAGCAGCTGGGGTGAGGGAGAGACCCAGTACTTC	CASSWGEGETQYF
.	TRBD1	TRBV7-9	TRBJ1-2	TGTGCCAGCAGCTACTCGACAGGGGTTGACTATGGCTACACCTTC	CASSYSTGVDYGYTF
.	.	TRBV5-8	TRBJ1-5	TGTGCCAGCAGCTTGAGGACCTTCAATCAGCCCCAGCATTTT	CASSLRTFNQPQHF
.	.	TRBV6-5	TRBJ1-1	TGTGCCAGCAGTTACTCGTTTCATAGACGAGCTTTCTTT	CASSYSFHRRAFF
few	.	TRBV18	TRBJ2-7	TGTGCCAGCTCACCACCTAGGGGTTCGATCTCCTACGAGCAGTACTTC	CASSPPRGSISYEQYF
.	.	TRBV7-9	TRBJ1-1	TGTGCCAGCAGCTTAGGGGACAAGGCGAACACTGAAGCTTTCTTT	CASSLGDKANTEAFF
.	TRBD2	TRBV4-1	TRBJ2-4	TGCGCCAGCCGCTGGGGGCTAGCGGGGGGTTCGTCCCCCAAAAACATTCAGTACTTC	CASRWGLAGGSSPKNIQYF
.	.	TRBV7-2	TRBJ2-3	TGTGCCAGCAGCTTAGCCCCGCGGGATACGCAGTATTTT	CASSLAPRDTQYF
.	TRBD2	TRBV6-5	TRBJ2-4	TGTGCCAGCAGTTTCCTAGCGGGGGGGCGAAACATTCAGTACTTC	CASSFLAGGRNIQYF
.	.	TRBV12-2	TRBJ1-5	TGTGCAAGTCGCAACGACAGAGGGACAGGGATATATCAGCCCCAGCATTTT	CASRNDRGTGIYQPQHF
.	.	TRBV6-1	TRBJ1-1	TGTGCCAGCAGTGAAAGCGACAGACCGAACACTGAAGCTTTCTTT	CASSESDRPNTEAFF
.	.	TRBV19	TRBJ2-5	TGTGCCAGTAGTATAAGGGCGCAAAGGGAGACCCAGTACTTC	CASSIRAQRETQYF
.	.	TRBV25-1	TRBJ2-2	TGTGCCAGCAGTGGCGGTTATACGAACACCGGGGAGCTGTTTTTT	CASSGGYTNTGELFF
once	TRBD1	TRBV28	TRBJ1-2	TGTGCCAGCAGTTTTCTATCAGGGGGGAGCTATGGCTACACCTTC	CASSFLSGGSYGYTF
.	TRBD1	TRBV7-2	TRBJ1-1	TGTGCCAGCAGCAGGGGGCTTACTGAAGCTTTCTTT	CASSRGLTEAFF
.	.	TRBV28	TRBJ1-2	TGTGCCAGCAGTTTAAGTCATCGACGGTCCTATGGCTACACCTTC	CASSLSHRRSYGYTF
.	.	TRBV2	TRBJ2-2	TGTGCCAGCAAATCAACAGGTTCGAACACCGGGGAGCTGTTTTTT	CASKSTGSNTGELFF
.	.	TRBV10-1	TRBJ2-2	TGCGCCAGCAGTGACCTTAATTCCGGGGAGCTGTTTTTT	CASSDLNSGELFF
.	.	TRBV7-8	TRBJ2-2	TGTGCCAGCAGCTTTAAAAGGACGAACACCGGGGAGCTGTTTTTT	CASSFKRTNTGELFF
.	.	TRBV5-6	TRBJ2-1	TGTGCCAGCAGCTTCCCGGGGGCGGCCTACAATGAGCAGTTCTTC	CASSFPGAAYNEQFF
.	.	TRBV19	TRBJ2-7	TGTGCCAGTAGTCAACAGGCAACCTCCTACGAGCAGTACTTC	CASSQQATSYEQYF
.	.	TRBV5-1	TRBJ2-1	TGCGCCAGCAGCTTTGCGTCCCGAGAGCAGTTCTTC	CASSFASREQFF
.	TRBD2	TRBV4-2	TRBJ2-1	TGTGCCAGCAGCCCAAGAAAGCGGGGGATTTACAATGAGCAGTTCTTC	CASSPRKRGIYNEQFF
.	.	TRBV4-1	TRBJ1-1	TGCGCCAGCAGCCAAAATGACAGGAGTAACACTGAAGCTTTCTTT	CASSQNDRSNTEAFF
.	.	TRBV5-6	TRBJ1-1	TGTGCCAGCAGCTTGGAGTTCTTTAGGGGCGGGAACACTGAAGCTTTCTTT	CASSLEFFRGGNTEAFF